These 6 T cell receptor beta chains were all obtained from the same sample, sequenced in a study of T cells in Graves' hyperthyroidism and ophthalmopathy. Amplified regions were TCR beta CDR3 sequences from RNA transcripts. A first-round RT-PCR of the TCR CDR3 used the HTBI primer set. Using its own MiXCR run on the multiplex PCR reads, TCRdb lists one record per CDR3 protein. The table shows 600,000 to 900,000 distinct CDR3 sequences, with about a sixth occurring only once. The sequencing input was blood. The source of these receptors is a man aged 18 to 29 with Graves' hyperthyroidism.

The CDR3 sequence: CASSEGASGNTIYF. CDR3 nucleotides: TGTGCCAGCAGCGAGGGGGCCTCTGGAAACACCATATATTTT. This chain links TRBV7-8 with TRBJ1-3; TRBD1 matches at 7 bases. The CDR3 consists of 14 residues. Germline V CDR1 and CDR2: SGHVS, FQNEAQ. Trimming at V came to 5 bases and at J to 0 bases, leaving 1 base not matched to a gene.

The chain links TRBV28 to TRBJ2-3; D tentatively reads TRBD1 or TRBD2 (6 bases each). The ends were cut back, 9 bases at V and 2 bases at J, with 18 bases in the middle. Germline CDR1 reads MDHEN; CDR2 reads SYDVKM. The CDR3 totals 15 residues. This CDR3 reads CASLGSGAFTDTQYF. CDR3 nucleotide sequence: TGTGCCAGTTTGGGGTCGGGGGCCTTCACAGATACGCAGTATTTT.

The chain is built from TRBV7-2 and TRBJ2-1, with 11 bases that match TRBD2. Trimming cost V 2 bases and J 14 bases; bases outside gene matches: 5. The germline V gene has CDR1 SGHTA and CDR2 FQGNSA. The CDR3 length is 13 residues. CDR3 sequence (DNA): TGTGCCAGCAGCTTACTAGCGGGAGGTCCGGAGTTCTTC. It specifies CASSLLAGGPEFF.

A word on this clonotype: A much larger clone is a single base away; this may be a read error. The CDR3 DNA follows: TGTGCTAGTGGTTTGACGGGAATAACCCACAATGAGCAGTTCTTC. Its protein is CASGLTGITHNEQFF. This sequence joins TRBV12-5 and TRBJ2-1; a possible D gene is TRBD2 (5 bases). Trimming took off 2 bases at V and 5 bases at J, with 13 bases between the two ends. From germline, CDR1 is LGHNT and CDR2 FRNRAP. The length of the CDR3 is 15 residues.

This clonotype appeared many times. The J gene is TRBJ2-7, the V gene TRBV6-1; 8 bases agree with TRBD2. CDR3 length: 17 amino acids. The J segment lost 3 bases and the V segment lost 3 bases, leaving 13 bases of the junction unmatched. Germline V gene data show CDR1 as MNHNS and CDR2 as SASEGT. The CDR3 coding sequence is TGTGCCAGCAGTGAGGCTCACCAGCATAGCGGGGTCTACGAGCAGTACTTC. Its translation is CASSEAHQHSGVYEQYF.

This clonotype was counted at least ten times. The J gene is TRBJ2-7, the V gene TRBV28, with D possibly being TRBD1 (5 bases). The CDR3 runs 15 residues. The V gene's germline CDR1 is MDHEN and CDR2 SYDVKM. Trimming shortened V by 5 bases and J by 4 bases, and 18 bases separated the two germline ends. As DNA, the CDR3 is TGTGCCAGCAGTCCCCGACAGTCAAATAGGTACGAGCAGTACTTC. Translation: CASSPRQSNRYEQYF.